Below, one T cell receptor (beta chain) is given with its context. It lacks a known antigen. No qualities accompany the bases; no much larger clone lies one base away. The sample is drawn from a study of shared clonotypes between healthy human individuals (dated by TCRdb to 2020 to 2022). About the study as a whole: The cohort comprised two women and three men aged 18 to 49 years. To increase sequencing depth and limit assay-specific biases, TCR repertoire library preparation and sequencing were carried out by different laboratories using diverse techniques. For each donor, CD4 naive and CD4 memory were each run on three plates, CD8 naive on two plates, and CD8 memory on one plate. Between about 0.9 and 9 billion PBMCs per donor were obtained by leukapheresis. The study deeply sequenced blood TCR repertoires of about 5 healthy adults to estimate repertoire size and the extent of clonotype sharing between individuals. Broad study findings and their caveats: Naive subsets generally had larger estimated clonotype richness than memory subsets did. Compared with non-shared clonotypes, the clonotypes found in all four sorted-subset donors had higher generation probabilities. Incomplete sequencing was indicated by rarefaction of sorted-subset datasets, despite the large sequencing depth. The small number of donors limited the genetic and exposure-history diversity represented. Sharing across four donors was observed for 5% to 6.5% of naive CD4, about 4% of naive CD8, about 2.3% of memory CD4, and around 0.4% of memory CD8 clonotypes. Pairwise subsampling led to the expectation that sequencing depth would affect the degree of clonotype sharing among donors. Sampling was limited to blood, and TCR repertoires in tissue likely differ from TCR repertoires in blood.

V lost 1 base and J lost 3 bases; the stretch between them is 13 bases long. Spanning cysteine to phenylalanine, the CDR3 consists of 16 amino acids. The kept DNA is CDR3 alone, 48 bases in frame from the first base. CDR1 and CDR2, looked up from the germline V gene, are SGHAT and FQNNGV. For the CD8 naive samples, CD45RO-negative cells were positively selected for CCR7, yielding a CD45RA+CCR7+ population from which TemRA cells were excluded. The donors were healthy, HIV-negative adults who had no recently reported acute infections or vaccinations. Every donor was a Caucasian adult living in Nashville, Tennessee, USA. After blood collection by leukapheresis, PBMCs were isolated using Ficoll-Histopaque density gradient centrifugation and then cryopreserved in the vapor phase of liquid nitrogen. Analytical flow cytometry was used to check the purity and quantity of each magnetically sorted T cell population. Genomic DNA was isolated from every sorted fraction and measured by UV absorbance on a Nanodrop 2000c.

TCR CDR3 regions were amplified from genomic DNA by multiplex PCR using the deep immunoSEQ assay. Extracted genomic DNA from each cell subset was distributed evenly across all wells of several immunoSEQ 96-well plates, and each plate was treated as a replicate. For sorted subsets, about 200 ng genomic DNA, equal to about 30,000 T cell genomes, was loaded into each replicate PCR. Purified libraries were quantified with a Qubit 3.0 fluorometer, sized on a Bioanalyzer 2100, and re-quantified with the KAPA Library Quantification kit. Every immunoSEQ 96-well plate was sequenced on a separate single-read 150-cycle Illumina NextSeq 550 flow cell. As for the original processing: Because only junctional sequences without quality scores were contained in the immunoSEQ output, filtering matching that applied to full-length reads could not be performed. To assign V/J genes and CDR3, sequences were annotated against IMGT germline references using PyIR, a Python wrapper for IgBLAST v1.9. Reads were removed for weak V/J assignments (E-value above 1e-6), missing CDR3, stop codons, out-of-frame junctions, or ambiguous translated residues. V3J clonotypes were defined as sequences sharing the same inferred V gene, J gene, and CDR3 amino acid sequence. Percentage overlap between repertoires was calculated by dividing the number of shared unique clonotypes by the size of the smaller repertoire. Richness of each repertoire was evaluated using RTK rarefaction, the Chao1 estimator, and Recon v2.1 estimates of unobserved clonotypes. OLGA was used to compute generation probabilities for all TCRbeta clonotypes that the gDNA method yielded from a few donors. The clones in this table, taken by TCRdb from immuneACCESS, are in-frame only. Not every clone is retained; where verified, under half of the shortfall comes from an unresolved V gene, and the cause of the rest is unknown. Clone size and the V and J calls come from that table; the DNA yielded D and trimming. This sample gives under 2,000,000 clones in total; about 95% of them show up just once. The top ten clones comprise roughly 1% of the sample.

This clonotype was sampled from a man in his late teens or twenties in good health. Material: naive CD8+ T cells sorted from blood. The cell subset or site label of this sample denotes: CD45RA+CCR7+. The V and J segments used are TRBV11-2 and TRBJ2-1, with TRBD2 as a weak D call on 6 bases. At the DNA level, the sequence is TGTGCCAGCAGCTTAGTGACCTCGGGACTCTACAATGAGCAGTTCTTC. Translated, it gives CASSLVTSGLYNEQFF.